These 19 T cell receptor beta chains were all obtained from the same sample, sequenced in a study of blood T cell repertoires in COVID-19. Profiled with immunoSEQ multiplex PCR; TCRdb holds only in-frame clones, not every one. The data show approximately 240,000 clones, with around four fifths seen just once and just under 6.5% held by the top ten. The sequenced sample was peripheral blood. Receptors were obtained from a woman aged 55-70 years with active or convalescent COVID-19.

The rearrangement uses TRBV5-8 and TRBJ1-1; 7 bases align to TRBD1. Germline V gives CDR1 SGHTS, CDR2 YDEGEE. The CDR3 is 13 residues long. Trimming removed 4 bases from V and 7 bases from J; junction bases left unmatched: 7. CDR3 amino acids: CASSLRDSREAFF. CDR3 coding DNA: TGTGCCAGCAGCCTCCGGGACAGCCGTGAAGCTTTCTTT.

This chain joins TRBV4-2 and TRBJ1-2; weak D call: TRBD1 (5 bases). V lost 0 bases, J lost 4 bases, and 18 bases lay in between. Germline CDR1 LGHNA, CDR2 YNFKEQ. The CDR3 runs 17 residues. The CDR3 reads CASSQDRAGGRSYGYTF. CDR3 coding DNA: TGTGCCAGCAGCCAAGACCGCGCCGGGGGAAGGAGCTATGGCTACACCTTC.

In DNA form, the CDR3 reads TGCAGTGTGGGAGAAGGCTATGGCTACACCTTC. The encoded protein is CSVGEGYGYTF. This chain connects TRBV20-1 to TRBJ1-2; unclear D gene. V was clipped by 7 bases and J by 4 bases, with 10 bases between them. Germline CDR1 and CDR2: DFQATT and SNEGSKA (reference sequence). CDR3 length equals 11 residues.

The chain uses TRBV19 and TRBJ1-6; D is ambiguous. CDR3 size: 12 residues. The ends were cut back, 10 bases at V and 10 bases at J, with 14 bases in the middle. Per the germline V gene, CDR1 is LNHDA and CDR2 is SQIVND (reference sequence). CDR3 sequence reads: CATSEGGSPLHF. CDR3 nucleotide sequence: TGTGCCACCTCTGAGGGCGGATCACCCCTCCACTTT.

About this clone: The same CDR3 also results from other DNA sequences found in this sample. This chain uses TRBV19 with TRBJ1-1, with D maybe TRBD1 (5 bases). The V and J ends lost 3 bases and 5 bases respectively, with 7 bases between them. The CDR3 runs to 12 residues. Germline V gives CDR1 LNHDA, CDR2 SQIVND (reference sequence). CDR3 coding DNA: TGTGCCAGTAGTATCAGGGATACTGAAGCTTTCTTT. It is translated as CASSIRDTEAFF.

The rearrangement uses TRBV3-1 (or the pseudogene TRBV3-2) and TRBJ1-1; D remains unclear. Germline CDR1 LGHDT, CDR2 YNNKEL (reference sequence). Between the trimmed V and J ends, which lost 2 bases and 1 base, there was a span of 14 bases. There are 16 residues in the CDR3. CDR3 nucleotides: TGTGCCAGCAGCCAATCATCAAGGAGATCGAACACTGAAGCTTTCTTT. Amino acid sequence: CASSQSSRRSNTEAFF.

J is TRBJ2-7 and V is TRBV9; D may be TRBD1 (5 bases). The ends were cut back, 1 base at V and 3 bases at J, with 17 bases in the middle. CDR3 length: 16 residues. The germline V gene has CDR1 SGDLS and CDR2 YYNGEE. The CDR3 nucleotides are TGTGCCAGCAGCGTAAGACCGACAGAGGCGTTCTACGAGCAGTACGTC. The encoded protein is CASSVRPTEAFYEQYV.

The CDR3 DNA follows: TGTGCCAGCAGCCCCCCCCAGGGTTATGGAAACACCATATATTTT. This codes for CASSPPQGYGNTIYF. The chain carries TRBV28 and TRBJ1-3, with D perhaps matching TRBD1 (5 bases). Trimming left V 6 bases short and J 3 bases short, with 15 bases between. Per the germline V gene, CDR1 is MDHEN and CDR2 is SYDVKM. CDR3 length: 15 residues.

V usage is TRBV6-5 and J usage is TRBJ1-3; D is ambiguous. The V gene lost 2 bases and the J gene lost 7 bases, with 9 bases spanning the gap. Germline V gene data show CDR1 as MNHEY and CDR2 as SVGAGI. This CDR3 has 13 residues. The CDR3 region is CASSYREKNTIYF. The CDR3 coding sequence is TGTGCCAGCAGTTACCGGGAGAAGAACACCATATATTTT.

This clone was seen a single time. The CDR3 sequence is CASSLIGQKNTEAFF. The CDR3 DNA sequence: TGCGCCAGCAGCTTGATCGGACAGAAGAACACTGAAGCTTTCTTT. The chain links TRBV5-1 to TRBJ1-1, with D possibly TRBD1 on 6 matching bases. CDR1 is SGHRS, CDR2 YFSETQ, per germline. This CDR3 is built from 15 residues. The ends were cut back, 1 base at V and 1 base at J, with 11 bases in the middle.

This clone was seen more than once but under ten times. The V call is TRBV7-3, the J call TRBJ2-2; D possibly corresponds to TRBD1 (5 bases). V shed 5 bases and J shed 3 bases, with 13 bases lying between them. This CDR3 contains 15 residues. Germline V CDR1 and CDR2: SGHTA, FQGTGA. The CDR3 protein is CASSLTGPYTGELFF. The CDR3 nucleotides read TGTGCCAGCAGCCTCACAGGACCTTACACCGGGGAGCTGTTTTTT.

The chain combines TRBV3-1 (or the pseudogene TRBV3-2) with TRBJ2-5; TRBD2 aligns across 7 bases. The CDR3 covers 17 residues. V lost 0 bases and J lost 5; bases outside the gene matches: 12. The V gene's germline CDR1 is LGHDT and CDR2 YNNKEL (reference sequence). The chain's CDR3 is CASSQDGFIAGEETQYF. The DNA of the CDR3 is TGTGCCAGCAGCCAAGATGGGTTTATTGCGGGAGAGGAGACCCAGTACTTC.

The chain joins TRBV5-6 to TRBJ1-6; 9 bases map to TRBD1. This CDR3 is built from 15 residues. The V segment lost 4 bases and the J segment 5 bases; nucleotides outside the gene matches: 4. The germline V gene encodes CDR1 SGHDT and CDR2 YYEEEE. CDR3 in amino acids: CASSPGQGNNSPLHF. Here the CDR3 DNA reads TGTGCCAGCAGCCCGGGACAGGGAAATAATTCACCCCTCCACTTT.

CDR3 residues: CASSATQGARDTQYF. CDR3 nucleotide sequence: TGTGCCAGCAGCGCTACCCAGGGGGCGAGAGATACGCAGTATTTT. This chain links TRBV9 with TRBJ2-3; 8 positions agree with TRBD1. The CDR3 covers 15 residues. Germline V lookup: CDR1 SGDLS, CDR2 YYNGEE. V lost 3 bases to trimming and J lost 5 bases; unmatched junction nucleotides: 8.

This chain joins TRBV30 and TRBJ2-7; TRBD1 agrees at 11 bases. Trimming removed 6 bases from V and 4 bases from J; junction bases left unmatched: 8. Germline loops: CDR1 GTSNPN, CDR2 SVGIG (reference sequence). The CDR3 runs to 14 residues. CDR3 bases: TGTGCCTGTTGGCCGGACAGGGGGCTGTACGAGCAGTACTTC. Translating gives CACWPDRGLYEQYF.

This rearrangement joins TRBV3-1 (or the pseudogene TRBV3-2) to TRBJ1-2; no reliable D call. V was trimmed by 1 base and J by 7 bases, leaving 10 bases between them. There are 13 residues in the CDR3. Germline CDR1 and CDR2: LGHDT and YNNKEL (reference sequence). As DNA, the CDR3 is TGTGCCAGCAGCCAAGGGCAGACTGGTGGCTACACCTTC. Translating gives CASSQGQTGGYTF.

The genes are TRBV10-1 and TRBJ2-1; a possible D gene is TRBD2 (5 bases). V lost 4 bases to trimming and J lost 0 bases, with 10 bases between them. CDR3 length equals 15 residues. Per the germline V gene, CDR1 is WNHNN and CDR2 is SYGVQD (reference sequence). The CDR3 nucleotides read TGCGCCAGCAGTGGAGGGTCAAGCTCCTACAATGAGCAGTTCTTC. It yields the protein CASSGGSSSYNEQFF.

CDR3 DNA sequence: TGTGCCAGCAGAAGACTAGCGGGGGGGAAAGAGACCCAGTACTTC. It encodes CASRRLAGGKETQYF. The rearrangement links TRBV5-4 to TRBJ2-5; 14 bases fit TRBD2. The CDR3 covers 15 residues. Germline values: CDR1 SGHNT, CDR2 YYREEE (reference sequence). The V gene end was trimmed by 5 bases and the J gene end by 3 bases; junction bases not matched to a gene: 3.

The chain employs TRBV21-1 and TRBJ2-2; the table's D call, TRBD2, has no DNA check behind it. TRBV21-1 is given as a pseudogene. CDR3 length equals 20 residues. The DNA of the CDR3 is TGTGCCAGCAGCCCGAAGGGGGAGAGGACTAGCGGGATACGCCCCGGGGAGCTGTTTTTT. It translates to CASSPKGERTSGIRPGELFF.